The T cell receptor beta chain described here comes from a study of PD-L1 blockade in urothelial cancer. Study-wide background: The study started patients on atezolizumab around 2014, giving 1,200 mg intravenously every 3 weeks. Counts from blood samples showed a median of roughly 150,000 T cells.

Synthetic analogs of TCR templates were spiked into every PCR. Profiled with immunoSEQ multiplex PCR; TCRdb holds only in-frame clones, not every one. The sample lists 40,000 to 55,000 clones, roughly 91% seen once, with 2% to 2.5% in the top ten. As for time point: peripheral blood 6 weeks after treatment start. Patients' urothelial carcinoma was locally advanced or metastatic. Sample: PBMCs, taken around atezolizumab (anti-PD-L1) treatment. This receptor was taken from a man in his 60s with urothelial cancer.

The CDR3 DNA sequence: TGTGCCTGGAGTCCGAAACCTTGGAGGGGAGCTTTCTTT. Its protein is CAWSPKPWRGAFF. This chain joins TRBV30 and TRBJ1-1, with D perhaps matching TRBD1 (5 bases). CDR3 length: 13 residues. Between the trimmed V and J ends, which lost 2 bases and 10 bases, there was a span of 17 bases. Germline CDR1 is GTSNPN and CDR2 is SVGIG (reference sequence).